These 7 T cell receptor beta chains were all obtained from the same sample, sequenced in a study of untreated major depressive disorder (dated by TCRdb to 2017 to 2018). Antigens of these TCRs are unknown. The protocol used for the library was the immunoSEQ multiplex PCR assay. Entries here come from immuneACCESS through TCRdb and include only in-frame sequences with V and J called. Some clones fail to appear in such tables; in the studies checked, an unresolved V gene covers under half of the shortfall, and the cause of the remainder is unknown. This sample has some 27,000 clones in its table, and about nine tenths of those were observed once. The ten most abundant clones make up 0.7% to 0.85% of the sample. Here is what the overall study found, with its caveats: In CD4+ T cells, sequencing confirmed that depressed patients used TRBV05-01 (Vbeta 5.1) more than controls did, with a one-tailed test giving p = 0.040.

Sequenced input: CD4+ T cells from PBMCs. The origin of the receptors is a woman aged 25 to 39 with major depressive disorder.

The chain uses TRBV7-2 and TRBJ2-3; D is uncertain. The CDR3 sequence is 14 residues long. Germline lookup yields CDR1 SGHTA and CDR2 FQGNSA. V was pared by 4 bases and J by 4 bases, with 12 bases between. The CDR3 coding sequence is TGTGCCAGCAGCTCCCGCCAGGCCCCAGATACGCAGTATTTT. Translation gives CASSSRQAPDTQYF.

This chain uses TRBV6-1 with TRBJ1-5, with a tentative D call TRBD1 (5 bases). The germline V gene has CDR1 MNHNS and CDR2 SASEGT. V was trimmed by 4 bases and J by 8 bases, leaving 12 bases between them. The length of the CDR3 is 13 residues. The CDR3 region has the DNA TGTGCCAGCAGTGCCCTGGGACGTGAGCCCCAGCATTTT. This codes for CASSALGREPQHF.

This rearrangement joins TRBV28 to TRBJ2-7; 13 positions agree with TRBD2. The CDR3 extends over 15 amino acids. Unmatched junction bases numbered 5, after V lost 3 bases and J lost 6 bases. Germline assignment: CDR1 MDHEN and CDR2 SYDVKM. The CDR3 nucleotides are TGTGCCAGCAGTTTCCCCGGGACTAGCGGGGTCGAGCAGTACTTC. Protein sequence: CASSFPGTSGVEQYF.

This clone appeared a single time. The CDR3 spells CASRRTGGYEQYF. CDR3 in DNA: TGTGCCAGCAGAAGGACAGGGGGCTACGAGCAGTACTTC. The V and J genes are TRBV5-6 and TRBJ2-7, with 10 bases fitting TRBD1. Trimming at V came to 5 bases and at J to 3 bases, leaving 2 bases not matched to a gene. The germline V gene encodes CDR1 SGHDT and CDR2 YYEEEE. The CDR3 contains 13 residues.

The gene calls are TRBV6-1 and TRBJ2-7; unclear D gene. Trimming removed 3 bases at V and 4 bases at J, with 13 bases between. CDR1 and CDR2 (germline): MNHNS, SASEGT. The CDR3 runs to 14 residues. The CDR3: CASSEPSRIYEQYF. The CDR3 nucleotides read TGTGCCAGCAGTGAGCCCTCCCGGATATACGAGCAGTACTTC.

The chain recombines TRBV5-1 with TRBJ1-1, with D possibly matching TRBD1 (6 bases). The length of the CDR3 is 13 residues. V lost 0 bases to trimming and J lost 4 bases, with 7 bases between them. CDR1 and CDR2 (germline): SGHRS, YFSETQ. CDR3 protein: CASSLGTVTEAFF. Here the CDR3 DNA reads TGCGCCAGCAGCTTGGGGACAGTCACTGAAGCTTTCTTT.

The chain couples TRBV7-2 to TRBJ2-5; D is possibly TRBD1 (5 bases). Germline V gene sequence: CDR1 SGHTA, CDR2 FQGNSA. This CDR3 is built from 14 residues. V gave up 3 bases and J gave up 2 bases, with 10 bases separating them. CDR3 DNA: TGTGCCAGCAGCTTTGATCGACAGCAAGAGACCCAGTACTTC. It yields the protein CASSFDRQQETQYF.